These 9 T cell receptor beta chains originate from one sample sequenced in a study of blood T cells in healthy people across ages. A J-beta primer mix and a sample-barcoded 5' primer were used in a second PCR of about 6 to 12 cycles. TCRdb reprocessed the 5' RACE reads with MiXCR, giving one entry per CDR3 protein. The data hold 1.5 million to 2 million distinct CDR3 sequences, with roughly 27% observed a single time. Sequencing was done on a sample of blood. The receptor source for this set is a woman aged 25-40 years in good health.

This clonotype was recorded at least ten times. V gene TRBV4-1 combines with J gene TRBJ2-3; D is unclear. This CDR3 is built from 17 residues. Trimming left V 0 bases short and J 0 bases short, with 13 bases between. Germline CDR1 reads MGHRA; CDR2 reads YSYEKL. The CDR3 sequence is CASSQESTPRSTDTQYF. The CDR3 nucleotides read TGCGCCAGCAGCCAAGAGTCGACACCCCGTAGCACAGATACGCAGTATTTT.

The rearrangement uses TRBV4-3 and TRBJ1-3; D gene uncertain. CDR3 size: 14 residues. V gave up 0 bases and J gave up 4 bases, with 7 bases separating them. Germline CDR1 LGHNA, CDR2 YSLEER. The CDR3 nucleotides are TGCGCCAGCAGCCAAGACATCGCAGGAAACACCATATATTTT. Its protein product is CASSQDIAGNTIYF.

The chain couples TRBV28 to TRBJ2-7; tentative D call: TRBD1 (5 bases). In germline, CDR1 is MDHEN, CDR2 SYDVKM. This CDR3 contains 14 residues. V shed 5 bases and J shed 4 bases, with 15 bases lying between them. The DNA of the CDR3 is TGTGCCAGCAGTACCACACAGGTTTCTTACGAGCAGTACTTC. Its translation: CASSTTQVSYEQYF.

V gene TRBV12-3 or TRBV12-4 combines with J gene TRBJ2-4; either TRBD1 or TRBD2 may fit D (6 bases each). Trimming removed 5 bases at V and 8 bases at J, with 22 bases between. This CDR3 contains 16 residues. CDR3 in DNA: TGTGCCAGCAGTGGCGGGGTGGGGGGCGAAGCGGACATTCAGTACTTC. This sequence encodes CASSGGVGGEADIQYF.

This clonotype was counted ten times or more. The chain employs TRBV29-1 and TRBJ2-7; 9 positions match TRBD1. The CDR3 spans 15 residues. The V segment lost 3 bases and the J segment 0 bases; nucleotides outside the gene matches: 6. CDR1 and CDR2 from the germline V gene are SQVTM and ANQGSEA. CDR3 in DNA: TGCAGCGTTGATGGACAGGGGCCTAGCTCCTACGAGCAGTACTTC. This encodes CSVDGQGPSSYEQYF.

Note on this clonotype: Without the conserved terminal phenylalanine or tryptophan, this CDR3 likely stems from a read error. J is TRBJ2-3 and V is TRBV20-1; no clear D gene. CDR1 is DFQATT and CDR2 is SNEGSKA in the germline V gene (reference sequence). The CDR3 is 15 amino acids. V lost 5 bases, J lost 2 bases, and 17 bases lay in between. The CDR3 region has the DNA TGCAGTGCTCCAAACCCAAGGTCCTACACAGATACGCAGTATTTG. Translated: CSAPNPRSYTDTQYL.

As to this clonotype: A much larger clonotype is one base distant, so this may be a read error. This is likely a read error, given that the CDR3 carries no conserved phenylalanine or tryptophan at its end. The chain combines TRBV4-2 with TRBJ2-5; no definite D call. The DNA end lines up better with TRBJ2-7; the J call may be wrong. This CDR3 is 12 amino acids long. CDR1 and CDR2 (germline): LGHNA, YNFKEQ. The CDR3 here is CASSQDLHEQYC. CDR3 coding DNA: TGTGCCAGCAGCCAAGATCTCCACGAGCAGTACTGC.

Worth noting for this clonotype: A clone one base away is much larger, so this may be a read error. The chain is built from TRBV12-3 or TRBV12-4 and TRBJ2-3, with D unresolved. The CDR3 has 13 amino acids. Trimming left V 7 bases short and J 5 bases short, with 13 bases between. CDR3 bases: TGTGCCAGCACGGCACTTGGGATAGATACGCAGTATTTT. This sequence encodes CASTALGIDTQYF.

The rearrangement uses TRBV9 and TRBJ2-7; no clear D. Trimming stripped 4 bases from V and 6 bases from J, with 20 bases between. The CDR3 runs to 15 residues. CDR1 is SGDLS, CDR2 YYNGEE, per germline. CDR3 loop: CASSKLNSFSAEQYF. DNA of the CDR3: TGTGCCAGCAGCAAACTTAACAGTTTTTCGGCCGAGCAGTACTTC.